This entry lists 6 T cell receptor beta chains sequenced from one sample in a study of cytomegalovirus exposure and HLA in healthy donors. Method: immunoSEQ multiplex PCR; TCRdb's copy keeps in-frame clones and lacks some. The sample has nearly 110,000 clones, about 87% seen once. Sequencing used PBMCs. The receptors stem from a woman aged 18-30 years in good health and CMV-seropositive.

In this sample, this clone turned up a few times. The J gene is TRBJ1-4, the V gene TRBV11-2; D not certain. From germline, CDR1 is SGHAT and CDR2 FQNNGV. The CDR3 contains 16 residues. The ends were cut back, 1 base at V and 8 bases at J, with 17 bases in the middle. Written as DNA, the CDR3 is TGTGCCAGCAGCTTAGGAGGAGGTGGCGTTGGGGAAAAACTGTTTTTT. This gives the protein CASSLGGGGVGEKLFF.

The chain has TRBV15 and TRBJ1-4, with 7 bases fitting TRBD1. CDR1 is LNHNV and CDR2 is YYDKDF in the germline V gene (reference sequence). J gave up 7 bases and V 9 bases, and 11 bases lay outside the gene matches. The CDR3 spans 14 residues. CDR3 nucleotide sequence: TGTGCCACGAGGGACAGCAATTACGGTGAAAAACTGTTTTTT. Translated, it gives CATRDSNYGEKLFF.

As to this clone: One end of the junction varies from germline; a read error may be responsible. V and J are TRBV7-9 and TRBJ1-6; 8 bases map to TRBD1. CDR1 and CDR2 from the germline V gene are SEHNR and FQNEAQ (reference sequence). The CDR3 is 15 residues long. CDR3 DNA: TGTGCCAGCAGCATAGCAACAGGGGGGAATTCACCCCTCCACTTT. Its protein product is CASSIATGGNSPLHF.

The CDR3 coding sequence is TGTGCCACTAATGCCAGGGACACCGGGGAGCTGTTTTTT. It encodes CATNARDTGELFF. This chain links TRBV7-2 with TRBJ2-2, with TRBD1 as a possible D gene (5 bases). Germline CDR1 reads SGHTA; CDR2 reads FQGNSA. The CDR3 totals 13 residues. V was pared by 10 bases and J by 3 bases, with 12 bases between. The variable domain in full, completed from reference TRBV7-2 and TRBJ2-2, reads GAGVSQSPSNKVTEKGKDVELRCDPISGHTALYWYRQSLGQGLEFLIYFQGNSAPDKSGLPSDRFSAERTGGSVSTLTIQRTQQEDSAVYLCATNARDTGELFFGEGSRLTVL.

The chain is built from TRBV7-2 and TRBJ1-6; D might be TRBD1 (5 bases). From germline, CDR1 is SGHTA and CDR2 FQGNSA. Trimming removed 0 bases from V and 9 bases from J, with 15 bases in between. The CDR3 consists of 16 residues. This CDR3 is CASSLARLGQGSPLHF. The CDR3 DNA reads TGTGCCAGCAGCTTAGCGCGTTTGGGCCAGGGTTCACCCCTCCACTTT.

The chain couples TRBV27 to TRBJ2-5; 8 bases line up with TRBD2. Germline trimming cut 5 bases from V and 5 bases from J; bases unmatched to any gene: 4. The CDR3 is made up of 13 amino acids. Germline V gene sequence: CDR1 MNHEY, CDR2 SMNVEV (reference sequence). The CDR3 sequence: CASSGLAQETQYF. CDR3 DNA: TGTGCCAGCAGTGGACTAGCCCAGGAGACCCAGTACTTC.